This TCR beta chain was sequenced for a study of OX40 agonist ivuxolimab in advanced cancers. Overall study context: As their treatment, patients were administered ivuxolimab, an agonistic anti-OX40 (CD134) antibody. One patient with hepatocellular carcinoma and two with cutaneous melanoma, three in all, had partial responses.

Only in-frame clones appear in the TCRdb table, and some are missing; sequencing was by immunoSEQ multiplex PCR. There are 60,000 to 90,000 clones in the sample; 80% to 85% occur only once, and more than 4% lies in the top ten. General study findings and limits: At 0.1 to 3.0 mg/kg, clonal expansion of CD4+ and CD8+ blood T cells had occurred by week 6.

The cohort excluded patients with autoimmune disease history or systemic immunosuppression. In germline, CDR1 is SGHRS, CDR2 YFSETQ. The V gene end was trimmed by 3 bases and the J gene end by 0 bases; junction bases not matched to a gene: 17. This CDR3 is built from 20 residues. Notes on this clone: The antigen is undetermined.

Sample: CD4+ or CD8+ T cells sorted from blood, taken in a trial of the OX40 agonist ivuxolimab. The chain links TRBV5-1 to TRBJ2-1; 8 nucleotides align to TRBD2. This clonotype was obtained from an adult with an advanced solid tumor such as melanoma, head and neck, liver or kidney cancer. CDR3 loop: CASSYSGSGVKLGSYNEQFF. The CDR3 DNA reads as TGCGCCAGCAGCTACTCGGGTAGCGGGGTTAAACTAGGCTCCTACAATGAGCAGTTCTTC. Looking up the rest from reference TRBV5-1 and TRBJ2-1 gives the full variable domain: KAGVTQTPRYLIKTRGQQVTLSCSPISGHRSVSWYQQTPGQGLQFLFEYFSETQRNKGNFPGRFSGRQFSNSRSEMNVSTLELGDSALYLCASSYSGSGVKLGSYNEQFFGPGTRLTVL.